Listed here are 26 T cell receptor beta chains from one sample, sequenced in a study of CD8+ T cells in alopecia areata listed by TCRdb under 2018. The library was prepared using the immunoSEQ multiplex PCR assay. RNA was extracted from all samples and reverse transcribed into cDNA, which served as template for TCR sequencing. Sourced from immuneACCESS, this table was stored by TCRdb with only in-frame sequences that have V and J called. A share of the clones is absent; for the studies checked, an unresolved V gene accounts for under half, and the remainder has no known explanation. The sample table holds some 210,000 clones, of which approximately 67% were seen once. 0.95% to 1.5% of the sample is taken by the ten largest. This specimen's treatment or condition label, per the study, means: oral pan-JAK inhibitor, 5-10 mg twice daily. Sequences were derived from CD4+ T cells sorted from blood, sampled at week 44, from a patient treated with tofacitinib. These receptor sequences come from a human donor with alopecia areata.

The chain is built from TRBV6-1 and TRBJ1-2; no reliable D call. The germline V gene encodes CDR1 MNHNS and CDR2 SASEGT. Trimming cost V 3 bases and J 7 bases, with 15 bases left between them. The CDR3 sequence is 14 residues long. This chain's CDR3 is CASSEETATGGYTF. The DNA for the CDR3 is TGTGCCAGCAGTGAGGAGACGGCAACTGGTGGCTACACCTTC.

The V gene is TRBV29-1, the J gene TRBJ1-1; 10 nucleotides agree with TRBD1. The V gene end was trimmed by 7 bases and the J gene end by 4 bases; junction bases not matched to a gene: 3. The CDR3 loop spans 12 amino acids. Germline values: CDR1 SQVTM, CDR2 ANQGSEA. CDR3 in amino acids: CSGRTGGTEAFF. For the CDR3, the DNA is TGCAGCGGGAGGACAGGGGGCACTGAAGCTTTCTTT.

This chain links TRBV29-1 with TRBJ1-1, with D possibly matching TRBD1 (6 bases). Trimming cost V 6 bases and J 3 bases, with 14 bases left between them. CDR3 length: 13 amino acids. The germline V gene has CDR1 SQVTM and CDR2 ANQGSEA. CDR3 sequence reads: CSVGKGGDTEAFF. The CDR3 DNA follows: TGCAGCGTAGGGAAGGGGGGGGACACTGAAGCTTTCTTT. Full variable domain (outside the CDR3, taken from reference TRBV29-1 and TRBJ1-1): SAVISQKPSRDICQRGTSLTIQCQVDSQVTMMFWYRQQPGQSLTLIATANQGSEATYESGFVIDKFPISRPNLTFSTLTVSNMSPEDSSIYLCSVGKGGDTEAFFGQGTRLTVV.

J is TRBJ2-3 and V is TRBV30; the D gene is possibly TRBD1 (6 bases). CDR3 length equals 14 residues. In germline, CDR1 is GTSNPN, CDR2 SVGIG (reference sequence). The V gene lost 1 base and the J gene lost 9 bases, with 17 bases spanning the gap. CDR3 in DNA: TGTGCCTGGAGTGCTTCAGGGGTAGCAGGCACGCAGTATTTT. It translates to CAWSASGVAGTQYF.

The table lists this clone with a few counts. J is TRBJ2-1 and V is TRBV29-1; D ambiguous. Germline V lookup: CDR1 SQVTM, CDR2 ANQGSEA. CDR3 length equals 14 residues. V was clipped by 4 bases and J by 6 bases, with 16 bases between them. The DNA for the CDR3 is TGCAGCGTTGTTGGGGTATGGTCTTCCAATGAGCAGTTCTTC. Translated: CSVVGVWSSNEQFF.

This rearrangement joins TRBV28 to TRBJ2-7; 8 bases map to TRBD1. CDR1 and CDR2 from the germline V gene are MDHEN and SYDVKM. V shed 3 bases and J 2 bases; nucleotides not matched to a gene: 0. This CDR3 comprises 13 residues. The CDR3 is CASSLDRAYEQYF. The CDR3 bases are TGTGCCAGCAGTTTGGACAGGGCCTACGAGCAGTACTTC.

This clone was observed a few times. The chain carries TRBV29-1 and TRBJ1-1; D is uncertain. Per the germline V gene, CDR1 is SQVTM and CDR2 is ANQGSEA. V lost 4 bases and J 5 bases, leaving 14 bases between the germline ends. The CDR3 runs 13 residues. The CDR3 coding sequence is TGCAGCGTTGTGGGCAGGCAGAGTACTGAAGCTTTCTTT. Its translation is CSVVGRQSTEAFF.

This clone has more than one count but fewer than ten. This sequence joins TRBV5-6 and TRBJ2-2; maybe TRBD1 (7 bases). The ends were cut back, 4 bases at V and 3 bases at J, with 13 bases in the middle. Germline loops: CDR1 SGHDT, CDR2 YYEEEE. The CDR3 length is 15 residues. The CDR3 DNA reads TGTGCCAGCAGCCGGAGGGGGCCCTACACCGGGGAGCTGTTTTTT. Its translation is CASSRRGPYTGELFF.

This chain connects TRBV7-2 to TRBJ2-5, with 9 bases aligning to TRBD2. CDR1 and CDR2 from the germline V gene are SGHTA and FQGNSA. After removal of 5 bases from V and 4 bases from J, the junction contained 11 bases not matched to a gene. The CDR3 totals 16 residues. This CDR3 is CASSPSGGRGRETQYF. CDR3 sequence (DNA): TGTGCCAGCAGCCCGAGCGGGGGGCGGGGGAGAGAGACCCAGTACTTC.

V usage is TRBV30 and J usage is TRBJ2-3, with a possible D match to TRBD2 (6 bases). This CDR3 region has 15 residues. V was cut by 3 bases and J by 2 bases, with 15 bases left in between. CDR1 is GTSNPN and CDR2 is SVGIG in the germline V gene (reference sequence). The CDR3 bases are TGTGCCTGGAGAGGTCGGCGGGACTTCACAGATACGCAGTATTTT. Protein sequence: CAWRGRRDFTDTQYF.

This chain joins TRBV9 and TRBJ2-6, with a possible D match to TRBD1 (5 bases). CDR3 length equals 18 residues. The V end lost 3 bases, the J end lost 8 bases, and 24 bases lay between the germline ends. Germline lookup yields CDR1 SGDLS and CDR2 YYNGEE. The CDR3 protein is CASSGAQEGLVPPNVLTF. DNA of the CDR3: TGTGCCAGCAGCGGGGCACAGGAAGGGTTAGTACCCCCCAACGTCCTGACTTTC.

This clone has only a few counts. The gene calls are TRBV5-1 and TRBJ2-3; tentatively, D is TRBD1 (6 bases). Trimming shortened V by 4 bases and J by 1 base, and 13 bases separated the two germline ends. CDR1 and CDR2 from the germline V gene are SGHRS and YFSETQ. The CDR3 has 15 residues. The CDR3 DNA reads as TGCGCCAGCAGCCCTTCTCAGGGGCGCACAGATACGCAGTATTTT. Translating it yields CASSPSQGRTDTQYF.

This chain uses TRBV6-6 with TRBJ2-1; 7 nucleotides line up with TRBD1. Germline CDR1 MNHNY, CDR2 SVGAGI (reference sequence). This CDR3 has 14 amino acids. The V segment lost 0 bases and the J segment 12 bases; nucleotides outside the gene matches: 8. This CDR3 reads CASSYSEGATGQFF. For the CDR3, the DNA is TGTGCCAGCAGTTACTCAGAGGGGGCCACGGGGCAGTTCTTC.

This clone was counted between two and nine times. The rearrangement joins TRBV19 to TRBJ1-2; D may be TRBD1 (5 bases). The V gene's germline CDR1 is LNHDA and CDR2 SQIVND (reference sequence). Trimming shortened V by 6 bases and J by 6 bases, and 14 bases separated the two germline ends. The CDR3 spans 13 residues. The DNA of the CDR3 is TGTGCCAGTAGCACCCCCCAGGGTCATGGCTACACCTTC. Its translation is CASSTPQGHGYTF. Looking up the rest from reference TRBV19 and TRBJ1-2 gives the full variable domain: DGGITQSPKYLFRKEGQNVTLSCEQNLNHDAMYWYRQDPGQGLRLIYYSQIVNDFQKGDIAEGYSVSREKKESFPLTVTSAQKNPTAFYLCASSTPQGHGYTFGSGTRLTVV.

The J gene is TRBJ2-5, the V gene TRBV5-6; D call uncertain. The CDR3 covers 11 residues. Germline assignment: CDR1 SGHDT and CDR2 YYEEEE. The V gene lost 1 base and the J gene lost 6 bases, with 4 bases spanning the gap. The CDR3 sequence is CASSLSQTQYF. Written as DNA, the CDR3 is TGTGCCAGCAGCTTGAGTCAGACCCAGTACTTC.

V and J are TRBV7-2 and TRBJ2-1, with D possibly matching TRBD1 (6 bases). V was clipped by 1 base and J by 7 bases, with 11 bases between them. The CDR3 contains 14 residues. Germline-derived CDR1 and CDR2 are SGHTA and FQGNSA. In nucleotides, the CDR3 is TGTGCCAGCAGCTTAGACAGGGTGTATAATGAGCAGTTCTTC. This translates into CASSLDRVYNEQFF.

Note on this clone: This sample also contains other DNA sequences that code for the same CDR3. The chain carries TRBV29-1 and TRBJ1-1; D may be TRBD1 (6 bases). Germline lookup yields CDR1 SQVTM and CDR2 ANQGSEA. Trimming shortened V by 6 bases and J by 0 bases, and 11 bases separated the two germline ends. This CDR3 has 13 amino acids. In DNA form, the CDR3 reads TGCAGCGTAGCAGGGGTTCTGAACACTGAAGCTTTCTTT. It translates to CSVAGVLNTEAFF.

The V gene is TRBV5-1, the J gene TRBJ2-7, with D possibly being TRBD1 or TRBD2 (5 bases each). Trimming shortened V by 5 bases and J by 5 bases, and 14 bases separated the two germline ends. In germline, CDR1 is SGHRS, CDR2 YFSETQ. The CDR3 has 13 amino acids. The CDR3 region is CASSLGTADEQYF. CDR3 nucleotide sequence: TGCGCCAGCAGTCTCGGGACGGCCGACGAGCAGTACTTC.

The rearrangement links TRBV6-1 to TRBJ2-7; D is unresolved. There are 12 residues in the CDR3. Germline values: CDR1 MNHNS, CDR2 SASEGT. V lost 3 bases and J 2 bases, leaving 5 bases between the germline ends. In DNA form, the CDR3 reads TGTGCCAGCAGTGAGACAACCTACGAGCAGTACTTC. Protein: CASSETTYEQYF.

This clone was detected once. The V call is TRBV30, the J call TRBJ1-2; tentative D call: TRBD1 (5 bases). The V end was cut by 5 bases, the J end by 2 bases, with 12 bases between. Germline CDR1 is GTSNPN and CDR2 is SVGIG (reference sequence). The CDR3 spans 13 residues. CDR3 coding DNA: TGTGCCTGGTCCGGGACGTCAAACTATGGCTACACCTTC. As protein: CAWSGTSNYGYTF.

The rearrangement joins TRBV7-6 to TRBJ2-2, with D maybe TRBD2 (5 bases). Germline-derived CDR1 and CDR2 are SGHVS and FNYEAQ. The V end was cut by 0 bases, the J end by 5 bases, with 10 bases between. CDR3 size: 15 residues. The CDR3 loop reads CASSLARTPTGELFF. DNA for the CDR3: TGTGCCAGCAGCTTAGCGCGGACTCCGACCGGGGAGCTGTTTTTT.

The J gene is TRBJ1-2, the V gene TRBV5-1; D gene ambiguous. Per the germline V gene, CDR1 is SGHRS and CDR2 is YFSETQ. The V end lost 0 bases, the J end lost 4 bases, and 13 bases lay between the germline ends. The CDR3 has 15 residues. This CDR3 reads CASSLDEVSVYGYTF. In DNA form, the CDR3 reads TGCGCCAGCAGCTTGGATGAGGTTTCGGTCTATGGCTACACCTTC.

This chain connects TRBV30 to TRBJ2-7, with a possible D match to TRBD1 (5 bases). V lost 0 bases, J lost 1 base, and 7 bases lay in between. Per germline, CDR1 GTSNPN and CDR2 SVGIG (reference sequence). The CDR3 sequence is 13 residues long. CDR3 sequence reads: CAWSVGVSYEQYF. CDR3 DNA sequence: TGTGCCTGGAGTGTAGGGGTTTCCTACGAGCAGTACTTC.

The CDR3 loop is CASSRDLSNQPQHF. DNA for the CDR3: TGTGCCAGCAGCAGAGACCTTAGCAATCAGCCCCAGCATTTT. V gene TRBV9 combines with J gene TRBJ1-5; no reliable D call. V was pared by 4 bases and J by 0 bases, with 8 bases between. Germline assignment: CDR1 SGDLS and CDR2 YYNGEE. The CDR3 sequence is 14 residues long.

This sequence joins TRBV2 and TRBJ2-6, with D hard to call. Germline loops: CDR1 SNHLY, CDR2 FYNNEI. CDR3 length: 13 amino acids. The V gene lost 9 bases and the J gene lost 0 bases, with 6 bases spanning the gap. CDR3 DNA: TGTGCCAGAAGAAACTCTGGGGCCAACGTCCTGACTTTC. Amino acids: CARRNSGANVLTF.

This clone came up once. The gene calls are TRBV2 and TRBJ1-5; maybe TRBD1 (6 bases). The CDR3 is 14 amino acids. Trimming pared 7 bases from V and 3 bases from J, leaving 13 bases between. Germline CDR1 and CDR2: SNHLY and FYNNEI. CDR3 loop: CASNKDSPNQPQHF. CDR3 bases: TGTGCCAGCAACAAGGACAGCCCCAATCAGCCCCAGCATTTT.